This TCR beta chain appears in the sequencing data of a study of blood T cell repertoires in COVID-19. In germline, CDR1 is GTSNPN, CDR2 SVGIG (reference sequence). The CDR3 has 14 amino acids. V was pared by 2 bases and J by 8 bases, with 16 bases between. Here immunoSEQ multiplex PCR was the method, and the copy in TCRdb shows in-frame clones only, minus some. The data contain fewer than 350,000 clones, about 90% of them singletons. The specimen was PBMCs or T cells enriched from blood (not recorded which). V is TRBV30 and J is TRBJ2-1; maybe TRBD2 (5 bases). The receptor was derived from a woman under 40 who had been exposed to COVID-19. The CDR3 here is CAWSLSGSRDEQFF. CDR3 sequence (DNA): TGTGCCTGGAGTCTGAGCGGCAGTCGGGATGAGCAGTTCTTC. Supplemented by reference TRBV30 and TRBJ2-1, the full variable domain reads SQTIHQWPATLVQPVGSPLSLECTVEGTSNPNLYWYRQAAGRGLQLLFYSVGIGQISSEVPQNLSASRPQDRQFILSSKKLLLSDSGFYLCAWSLSGSRDEQFFGPGTRLTVL.